This note documents a single T cell receptor beta chain sequence. Per the study methods: Cell counts per sample came from amplifying reference gene primers. The repertoire was sequenced with immunoSEQ multiplex PCR; TCRdb's copy has only in-frame clones and lacks some. The V and J calls and clone size come from that table; D and trimming were worked out from the DNA. The table includes about 100,000 clones, approximately 88% detected once. The data were obtained in a study of blood T cell repertoires in COVID-19. This CDR3 has 14 residues. Trimming removed 3 bases from V and 2 bases from J, with 11 bases in between. Germline CDR1 reads SGHRS; CDR2 reads YFSETQ.

Sequencing was performed on peripheral blood. This sequence was found in a woman aged 55-69 years with acute or convalescent COVID-19. The chain couples TRBV5-1 to TRBJ1-1; unclear D gene. The CDR3 reads CASSSFYTNTEAFF. The CDR3 nucleotides are TGCGCCAGCAGCTCTTTTTACACAAACACTGAAGCTTTCTTT.